This TCR beta chain was retrieved from a study of cytotoxic CD8 clonotypes in ibrutinib-treated CLL. Overall study: After a median around 11 months on treatment (6 to 36), response samples were drawn.

Study-level points and caveats: Clonality at baseline surpassed age-matched healthy donors and tracked circulating CD8+ T-cell counts. Clonotypes that were public were uncommon, and they contracted or stayed stable on treatment.

A remark on this clone: Its specificity is not known.

V lost 5 bases to trimming and J lost 1 base, with 5 bases between them. Germline V gene lookup returns CDR1 KGHSH and CDR2 LQKENI. The CDR3 is 13 amino acids. The data were produced by immunoSEQ multiplex PCR, yet TCRdb's version contains in-frame clones alone and is incomplete. The sample consists of about 40,000 clones, around 70% of them appearing once. Sequencing used PBMCs, obtained at disease progression, from a patient treated with ibrutinib. This chain uses TRBV18 with TRBJ2-2; D remains ambiguous. The clonotype originates from a human donor with chronic lymphocytic leukemia. CDR3 protein: CASSSGNTGELFF. The CDR3 DNA sequence: TGTGCCAGCTCATCAGGGAACACCGGGGAGCTGTTTTTT.